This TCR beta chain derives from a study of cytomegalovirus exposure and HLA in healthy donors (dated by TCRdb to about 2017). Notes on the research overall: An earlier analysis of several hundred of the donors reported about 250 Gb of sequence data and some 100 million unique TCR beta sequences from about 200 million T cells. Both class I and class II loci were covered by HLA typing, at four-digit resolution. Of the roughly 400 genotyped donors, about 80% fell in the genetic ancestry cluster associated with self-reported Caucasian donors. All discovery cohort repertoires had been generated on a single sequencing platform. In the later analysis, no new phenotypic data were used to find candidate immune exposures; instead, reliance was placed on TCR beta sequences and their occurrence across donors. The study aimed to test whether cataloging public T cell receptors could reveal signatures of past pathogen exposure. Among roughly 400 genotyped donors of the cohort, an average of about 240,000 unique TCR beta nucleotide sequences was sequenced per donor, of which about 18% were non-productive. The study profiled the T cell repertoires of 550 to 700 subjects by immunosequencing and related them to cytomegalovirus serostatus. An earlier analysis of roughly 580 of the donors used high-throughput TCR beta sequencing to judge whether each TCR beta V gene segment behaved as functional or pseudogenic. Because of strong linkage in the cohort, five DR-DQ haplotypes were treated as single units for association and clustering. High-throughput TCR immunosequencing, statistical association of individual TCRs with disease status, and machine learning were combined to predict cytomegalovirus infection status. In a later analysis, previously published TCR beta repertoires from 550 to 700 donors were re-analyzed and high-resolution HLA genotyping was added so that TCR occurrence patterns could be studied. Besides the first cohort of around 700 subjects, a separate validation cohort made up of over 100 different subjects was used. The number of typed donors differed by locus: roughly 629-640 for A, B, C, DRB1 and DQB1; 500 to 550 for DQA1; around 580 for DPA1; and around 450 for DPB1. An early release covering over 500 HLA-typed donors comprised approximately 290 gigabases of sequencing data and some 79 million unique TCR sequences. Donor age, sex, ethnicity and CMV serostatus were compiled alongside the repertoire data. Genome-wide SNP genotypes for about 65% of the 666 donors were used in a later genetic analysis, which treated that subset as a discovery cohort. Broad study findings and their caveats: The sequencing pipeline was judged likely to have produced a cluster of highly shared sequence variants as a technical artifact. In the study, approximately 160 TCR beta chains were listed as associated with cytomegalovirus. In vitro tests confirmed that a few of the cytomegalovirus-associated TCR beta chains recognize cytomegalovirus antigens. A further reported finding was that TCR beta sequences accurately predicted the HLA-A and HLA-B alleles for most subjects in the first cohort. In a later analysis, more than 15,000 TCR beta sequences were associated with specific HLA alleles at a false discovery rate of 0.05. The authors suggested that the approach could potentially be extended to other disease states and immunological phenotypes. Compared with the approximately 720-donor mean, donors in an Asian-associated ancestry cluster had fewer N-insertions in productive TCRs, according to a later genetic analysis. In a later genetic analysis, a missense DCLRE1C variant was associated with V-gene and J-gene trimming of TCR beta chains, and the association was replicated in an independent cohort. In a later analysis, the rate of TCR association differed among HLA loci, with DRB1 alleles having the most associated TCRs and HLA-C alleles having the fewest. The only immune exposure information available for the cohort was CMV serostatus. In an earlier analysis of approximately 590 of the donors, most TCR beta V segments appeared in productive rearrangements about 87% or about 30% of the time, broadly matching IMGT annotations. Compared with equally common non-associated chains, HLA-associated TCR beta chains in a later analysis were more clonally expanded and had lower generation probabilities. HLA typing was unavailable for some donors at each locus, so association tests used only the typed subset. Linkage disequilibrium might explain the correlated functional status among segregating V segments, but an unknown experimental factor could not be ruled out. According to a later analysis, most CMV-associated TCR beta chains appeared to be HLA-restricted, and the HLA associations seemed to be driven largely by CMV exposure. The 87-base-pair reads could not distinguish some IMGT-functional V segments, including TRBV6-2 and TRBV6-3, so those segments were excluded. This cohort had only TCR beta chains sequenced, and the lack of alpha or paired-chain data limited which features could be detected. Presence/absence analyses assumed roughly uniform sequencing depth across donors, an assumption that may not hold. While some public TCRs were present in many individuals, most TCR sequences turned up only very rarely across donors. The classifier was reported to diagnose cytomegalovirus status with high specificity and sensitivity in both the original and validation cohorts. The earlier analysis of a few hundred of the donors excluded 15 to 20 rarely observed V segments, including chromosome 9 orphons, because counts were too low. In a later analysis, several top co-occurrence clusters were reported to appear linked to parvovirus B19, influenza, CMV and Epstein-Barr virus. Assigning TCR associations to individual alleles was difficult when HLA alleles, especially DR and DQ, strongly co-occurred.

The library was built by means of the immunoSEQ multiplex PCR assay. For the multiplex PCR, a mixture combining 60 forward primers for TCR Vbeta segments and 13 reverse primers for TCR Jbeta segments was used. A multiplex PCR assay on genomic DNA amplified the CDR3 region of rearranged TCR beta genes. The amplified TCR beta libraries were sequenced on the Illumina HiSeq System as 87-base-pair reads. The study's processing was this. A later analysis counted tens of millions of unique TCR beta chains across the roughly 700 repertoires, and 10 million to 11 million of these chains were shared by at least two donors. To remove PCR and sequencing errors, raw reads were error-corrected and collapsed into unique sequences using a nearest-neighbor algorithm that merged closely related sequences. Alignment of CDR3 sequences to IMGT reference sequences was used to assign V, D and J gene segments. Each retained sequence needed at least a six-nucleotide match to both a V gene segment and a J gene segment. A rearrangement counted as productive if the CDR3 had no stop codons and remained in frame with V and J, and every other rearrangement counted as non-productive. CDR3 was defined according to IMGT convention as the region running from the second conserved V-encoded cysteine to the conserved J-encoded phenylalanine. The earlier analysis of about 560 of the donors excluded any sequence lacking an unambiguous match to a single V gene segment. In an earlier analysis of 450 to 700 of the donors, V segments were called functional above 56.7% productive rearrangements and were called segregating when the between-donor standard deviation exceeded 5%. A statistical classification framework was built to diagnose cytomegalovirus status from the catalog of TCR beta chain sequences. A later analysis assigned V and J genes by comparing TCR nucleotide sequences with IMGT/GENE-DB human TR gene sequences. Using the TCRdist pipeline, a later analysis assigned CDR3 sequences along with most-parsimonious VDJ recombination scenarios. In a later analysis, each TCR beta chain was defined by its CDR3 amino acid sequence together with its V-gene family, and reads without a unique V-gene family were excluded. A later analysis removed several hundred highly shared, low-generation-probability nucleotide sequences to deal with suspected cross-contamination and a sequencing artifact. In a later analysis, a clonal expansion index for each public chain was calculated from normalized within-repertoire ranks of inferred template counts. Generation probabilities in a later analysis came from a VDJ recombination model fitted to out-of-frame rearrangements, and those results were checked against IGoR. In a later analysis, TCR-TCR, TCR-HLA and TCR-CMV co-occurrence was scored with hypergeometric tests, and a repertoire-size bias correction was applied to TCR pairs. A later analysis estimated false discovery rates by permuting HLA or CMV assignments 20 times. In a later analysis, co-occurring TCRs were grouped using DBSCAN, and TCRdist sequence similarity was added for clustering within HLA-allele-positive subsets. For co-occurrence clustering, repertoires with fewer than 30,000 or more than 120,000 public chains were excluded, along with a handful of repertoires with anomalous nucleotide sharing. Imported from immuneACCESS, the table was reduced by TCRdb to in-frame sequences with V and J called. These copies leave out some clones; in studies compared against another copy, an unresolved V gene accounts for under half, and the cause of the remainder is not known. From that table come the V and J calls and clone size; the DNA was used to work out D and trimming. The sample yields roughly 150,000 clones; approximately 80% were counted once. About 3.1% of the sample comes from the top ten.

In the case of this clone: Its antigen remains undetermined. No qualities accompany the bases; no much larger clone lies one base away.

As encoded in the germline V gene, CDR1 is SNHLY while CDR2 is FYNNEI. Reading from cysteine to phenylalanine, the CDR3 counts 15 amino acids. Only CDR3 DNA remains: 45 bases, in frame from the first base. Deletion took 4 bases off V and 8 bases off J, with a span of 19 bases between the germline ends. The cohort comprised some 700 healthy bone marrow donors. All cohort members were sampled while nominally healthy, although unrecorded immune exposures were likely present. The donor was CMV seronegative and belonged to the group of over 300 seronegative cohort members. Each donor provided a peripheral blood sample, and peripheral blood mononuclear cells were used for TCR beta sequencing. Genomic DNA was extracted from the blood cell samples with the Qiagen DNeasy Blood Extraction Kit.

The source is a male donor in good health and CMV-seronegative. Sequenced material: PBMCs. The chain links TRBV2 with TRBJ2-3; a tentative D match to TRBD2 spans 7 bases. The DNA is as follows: TGTGCCAGCAGTGCGAGGGGGGGGATCGCAGGTACGCAGTATTTT. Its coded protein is CASSARGGIAGTQYF.